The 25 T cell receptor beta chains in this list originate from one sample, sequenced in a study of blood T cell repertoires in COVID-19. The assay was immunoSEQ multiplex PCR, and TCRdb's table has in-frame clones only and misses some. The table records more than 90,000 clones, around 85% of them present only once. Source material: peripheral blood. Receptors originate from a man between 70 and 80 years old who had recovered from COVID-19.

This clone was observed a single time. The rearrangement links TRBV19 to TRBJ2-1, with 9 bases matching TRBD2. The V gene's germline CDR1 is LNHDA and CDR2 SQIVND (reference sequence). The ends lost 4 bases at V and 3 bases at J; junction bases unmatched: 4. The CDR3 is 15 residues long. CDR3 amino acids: CASSTSGANYNEQFF. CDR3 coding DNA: TGTGCCAGTAGTACTAGCGGGGCCAACTACAATGAGCAGTTCTTC. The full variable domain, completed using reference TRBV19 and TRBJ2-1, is DGGITQSPKYLFRKEGQNVTLSCEQNLNHDAMYWYRQDPGQGLRLIYYSQIVNDFQKGDIAEGYSVSREKKESFPLTVTSAQKNPTAFYLCASSTSGANYNEQFFGPGTRLTVL.

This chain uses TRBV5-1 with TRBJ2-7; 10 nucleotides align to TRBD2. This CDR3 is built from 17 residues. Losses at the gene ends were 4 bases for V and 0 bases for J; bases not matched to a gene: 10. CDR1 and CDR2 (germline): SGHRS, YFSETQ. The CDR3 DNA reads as TGCGCCAGCAGCCCGGGACTAGCGATGATCAACTCCTACGAGCAGTACTTC. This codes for CASSPGLAMINSYEQYF.

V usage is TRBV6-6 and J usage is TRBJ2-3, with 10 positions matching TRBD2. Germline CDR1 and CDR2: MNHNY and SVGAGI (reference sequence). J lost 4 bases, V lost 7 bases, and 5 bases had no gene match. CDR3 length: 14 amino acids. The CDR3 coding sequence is TGTGCCAGCACGCGAGCGGGAGGGCCAGATACGCAGTATTTT. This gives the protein CASTRAGGPDTQYF.

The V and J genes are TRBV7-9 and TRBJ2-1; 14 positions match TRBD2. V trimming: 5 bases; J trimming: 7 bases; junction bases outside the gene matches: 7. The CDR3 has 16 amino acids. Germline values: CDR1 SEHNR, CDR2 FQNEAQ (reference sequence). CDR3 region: CASSTTSGGDRNEQFF. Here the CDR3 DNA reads TGTGCCAGCAGCACGACTAGCGGGGGGGATCGAAATGAGCAGTTCTTC.

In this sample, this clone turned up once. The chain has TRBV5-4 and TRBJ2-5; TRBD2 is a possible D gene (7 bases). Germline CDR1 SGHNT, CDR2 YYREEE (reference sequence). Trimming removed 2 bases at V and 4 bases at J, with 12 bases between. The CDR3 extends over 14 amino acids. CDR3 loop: CASSFSGGGETQYF. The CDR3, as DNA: TGTGCCAGCAGCTTTTCGGGGGGCGGAGAGACCCAGTACTTC. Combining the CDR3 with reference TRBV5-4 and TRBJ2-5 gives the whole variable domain ETGVTQSPTHLIKTRGQQVTLRCSSQSGHNTVSWYQQALGQGPQFIFQYYREEENGRGNFPPRFSGLQFPNYSSELNVNALELDDSALYLCASSFSGGGETQYFGPGTRLLVL.

CDR3 sequence: CATSDFRADATDTQYF. The CDR3 DNA reads TGTGCCACCAGTGATTTCAGGGCAGACGCCACAGATACGCAGTATTTT. This sequence joins TRBV24-1 and TRBJ2-3; weak D call: TRBD1 (5 bases). Trimming left V 1 base short and J 2 bases short, with 12 bases between. The CDR3 is made up of 16 amino acids. Germline-derived CDR1 and CDR2 are KGHDR and SFDVKD.

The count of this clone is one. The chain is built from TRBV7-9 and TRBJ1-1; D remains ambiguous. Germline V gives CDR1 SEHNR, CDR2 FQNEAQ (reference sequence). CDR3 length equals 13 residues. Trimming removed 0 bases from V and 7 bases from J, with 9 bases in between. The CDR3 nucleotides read TGTGCCAGCAGCTTAGCGAGACGGGTTGAAGCTTTCTTT. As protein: CASSLARRVEAFF.

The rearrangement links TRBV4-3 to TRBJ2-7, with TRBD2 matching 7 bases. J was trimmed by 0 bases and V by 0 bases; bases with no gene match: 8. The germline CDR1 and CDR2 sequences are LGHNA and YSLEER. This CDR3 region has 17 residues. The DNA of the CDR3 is TGCGCCAGCAGCCAAGAGCTTCAGGGACTAAGCTCCTACGAGCAGTACTTC. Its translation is CASSQELQGLSSYEQYF.

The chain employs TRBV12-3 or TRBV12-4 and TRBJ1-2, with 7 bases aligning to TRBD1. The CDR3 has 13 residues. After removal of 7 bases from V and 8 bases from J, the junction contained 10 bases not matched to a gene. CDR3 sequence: CASTAEGAPGYTF. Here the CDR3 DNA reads TGTGCCAGCACCGCGGAGGGGGCGCCCGGCTACACCTTC.

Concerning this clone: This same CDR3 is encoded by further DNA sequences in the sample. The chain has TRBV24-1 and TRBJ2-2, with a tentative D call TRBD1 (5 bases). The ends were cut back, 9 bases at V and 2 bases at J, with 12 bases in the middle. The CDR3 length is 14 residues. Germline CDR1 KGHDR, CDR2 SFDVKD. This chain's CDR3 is CATGVDTNTGELFF. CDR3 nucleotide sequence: TGTGCCACCGGCGTGGACACAAACACCGGGGAGCTGTTTTTT.

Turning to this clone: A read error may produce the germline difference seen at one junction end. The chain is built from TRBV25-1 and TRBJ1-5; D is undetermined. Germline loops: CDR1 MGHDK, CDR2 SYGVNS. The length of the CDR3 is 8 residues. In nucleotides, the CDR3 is TGTGCCAGCAGTCTCGGGGTCTTT. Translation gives CASSLGVF.

CDR3 protein: CASSGAGTNTYNEQFF. The CDR3 region has the DNA TGTGCCAGCAGCGGCGCCGGGACAAATACCTACAATGAGCAGTTCTTC. V is TRBV5-4 and J is TRBJ2-1; tentative D call: TRBD1 (6 bases). The CDR3 is 16 residues long. Germline CDR1 and CDR2: SGHNT and YYREEE (reference sequence). V shed 4 bases and J shed 2 bases, with 16 bases lying between them.

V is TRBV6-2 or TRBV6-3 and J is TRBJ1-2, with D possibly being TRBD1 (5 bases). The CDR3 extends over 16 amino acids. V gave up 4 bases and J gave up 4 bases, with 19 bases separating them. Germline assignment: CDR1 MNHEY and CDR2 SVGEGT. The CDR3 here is CASSSGLSQFLYGYTF. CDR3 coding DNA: TGTGCCAGCAGTTCGGGACTTTCCCAATTCCTCTATGGCTACACCTTC.

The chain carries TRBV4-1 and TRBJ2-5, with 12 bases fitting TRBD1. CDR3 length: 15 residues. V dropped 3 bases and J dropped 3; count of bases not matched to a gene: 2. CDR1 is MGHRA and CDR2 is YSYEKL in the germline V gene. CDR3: CASSQGQGAEETQYF. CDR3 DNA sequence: TGCGCCAGCAGCCAGGGACAGGGGGCAGAAGAGACCCAGTACTTC.

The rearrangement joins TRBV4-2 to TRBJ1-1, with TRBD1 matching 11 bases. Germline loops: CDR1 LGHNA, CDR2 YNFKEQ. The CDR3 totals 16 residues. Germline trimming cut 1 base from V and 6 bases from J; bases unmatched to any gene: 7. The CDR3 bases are TGTGCCAGCAGCCAAGTACAGGGACAGGGGGGGGCTGAAGCTTTCTTT. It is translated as CASSQVQGQGGAEAFF.

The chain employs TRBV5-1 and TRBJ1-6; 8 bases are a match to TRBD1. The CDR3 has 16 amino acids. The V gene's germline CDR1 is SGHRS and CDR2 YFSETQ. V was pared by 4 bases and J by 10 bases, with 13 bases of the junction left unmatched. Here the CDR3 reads CASSPWTGFGDSPLHF. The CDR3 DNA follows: TGCGCCAGCAGCCCCTGGACAGGGTTCGGGGACTCACCCCTCCACTTT. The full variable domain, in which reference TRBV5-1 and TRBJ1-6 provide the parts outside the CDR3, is KAGVTQTPRYLIKTRGQQVTLSCSPISGHRSVSWYQQTPGQGLQFLFEYFSETQRNKGNFPGRFSGRQFSNSRSEMNVSTLELGDSALYLCASSPWTGFGDSPLHFGNGTRLTVT.

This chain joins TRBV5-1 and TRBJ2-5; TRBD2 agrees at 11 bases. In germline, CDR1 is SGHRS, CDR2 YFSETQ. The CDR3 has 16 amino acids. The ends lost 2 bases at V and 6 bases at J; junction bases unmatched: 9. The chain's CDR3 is CASSFSSGRAVKTQYF. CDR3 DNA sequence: TGCGCCAGCAGCTTCAGTAGCGGGAGGGCCGTAAAGACCCAGTACTTC.

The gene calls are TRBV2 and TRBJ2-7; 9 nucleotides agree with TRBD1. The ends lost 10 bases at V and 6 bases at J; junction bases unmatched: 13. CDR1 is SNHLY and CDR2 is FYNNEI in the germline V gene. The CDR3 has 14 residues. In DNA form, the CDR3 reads TGTGCCACTAGGTCCGGGACAGGGAGTCTCGAGCAGTACTTC. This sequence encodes CATRSGTGSLEQYF. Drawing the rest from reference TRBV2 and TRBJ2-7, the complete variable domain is EPEVTQTPSHQVTQMGQEVILRCVPISNHLYFYWYRQILGQKVEFLVSFYNNEISEKSEIFDDQFSVERPDGSNFTLKIRSTKLEDSAMYFCATRSGTGSLEQYFGPGTRLTVT.

This chain's CDR3 is CASSYWDSQETQYF. The CDR3 nucleotides are TGTGCCAGCAGCTATTGGGACAGCCAAGAGACCCAGTACTTC. The chain is built from TRBV7-9 and TRBJ2-5, with 7 bases that match TRBD1. V shed 4 bases, J shed 1 base, and the junction held 3 bases outside the gene matches. Germline V gene lookup returns CDR1 SEHNR and CDR2 FQNEAQ (reference sequence). This CDR3 is built from 14 residues.

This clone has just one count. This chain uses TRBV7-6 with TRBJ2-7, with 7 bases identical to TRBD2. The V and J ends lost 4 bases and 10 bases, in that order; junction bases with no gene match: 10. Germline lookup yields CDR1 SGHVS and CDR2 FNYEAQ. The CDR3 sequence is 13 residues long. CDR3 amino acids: CASSSSLSGTQYF. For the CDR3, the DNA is TGTGCCAGCAGCTCCTCATTGAGCGGGACTCAGTACTTC.

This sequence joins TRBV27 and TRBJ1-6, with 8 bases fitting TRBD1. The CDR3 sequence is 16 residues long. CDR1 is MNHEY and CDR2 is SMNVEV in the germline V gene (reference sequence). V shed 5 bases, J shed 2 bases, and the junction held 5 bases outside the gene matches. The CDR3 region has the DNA TGTGCCAGCAGTCCCTGGACAGGGACCTATAATTCACCCCTCCACTTT. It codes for CASSPWTGTYNSPLHF.

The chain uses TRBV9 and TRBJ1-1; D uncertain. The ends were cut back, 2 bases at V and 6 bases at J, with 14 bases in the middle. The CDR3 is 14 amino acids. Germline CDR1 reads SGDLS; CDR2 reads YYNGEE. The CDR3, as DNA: TGTGCCAGCAGCGTGGTACATCGGAGCCCTGAAGCTTTCTTT. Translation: CASSVVHRSPEAFF. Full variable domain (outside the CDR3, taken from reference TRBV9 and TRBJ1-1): DSGVTQTPKHLITATGQRVTLRCSPRSGDLSVYWYQQSLDQGLQFLIQYYNGEERAKGNILERFSAQQFPDLHSELNLSSLELGDSALYFCASSVVHRSPEAFFGQGTRLTVV.

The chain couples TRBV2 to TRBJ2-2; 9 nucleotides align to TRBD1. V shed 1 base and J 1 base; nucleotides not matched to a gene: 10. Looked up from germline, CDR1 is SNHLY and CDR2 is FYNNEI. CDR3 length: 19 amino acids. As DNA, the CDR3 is TGTGCCAGCAGTGAAGACAATCCGGGACAGGGAGGGAACACCGGGGAGCTGTTTTTT. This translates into CASSEDNPGQGGNTGELFF.

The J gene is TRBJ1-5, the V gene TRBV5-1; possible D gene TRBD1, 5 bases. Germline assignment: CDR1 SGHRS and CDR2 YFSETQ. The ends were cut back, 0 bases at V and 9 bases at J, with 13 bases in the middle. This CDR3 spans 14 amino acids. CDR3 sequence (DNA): TGCGCCAGCAGCTTGGGGCAGGGAAATACGCCCCAGCATTTT. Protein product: CASSLGQGNTPQHF.

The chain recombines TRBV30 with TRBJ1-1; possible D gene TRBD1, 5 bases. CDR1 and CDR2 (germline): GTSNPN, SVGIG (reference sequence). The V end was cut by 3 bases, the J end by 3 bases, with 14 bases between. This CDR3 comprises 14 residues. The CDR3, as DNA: TGTGCCTGGAGAGACCCCAGGGCATACACTGAAGCTTTCTTT. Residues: CAWRDPRAYTEAFF.